Below, 32 T cell receptor beta chains from the same sample are listed, as sequenced in a study of T cells after yellow fever vaccination. TCRdb re-analysed the 5' RACE reads in MiXCR, keeping a single row per CDR3 protein. The table includes fewer than 650,000 distinct CDR3 sequences, less than 25% detected once. The sample consisted of PBMCs, taken more than 20 days after the first yellow fever vaccination. The receptors come from a man younger than 35 who received the YFV17D yellow fever vaccine.

The V call is TRBV28, the J call TRBJ1-1; TRBD1 might be the D (6 bases). The CDR3 covers 16 residues. CDR1 and CDR2 (germline): MDHEN, SYDVKM. V was trimmed by 6 bases and J by 0 bases, leaving 17 bases between them. The CDR3 DNA sequence: TGTGCCAGCAGCCCTACCCCCCAGGGGATGAACACTGAAGCTTTCTTT. It translates to CASSPTPQGMNTEAFF.

The chain recombines TRBV7-9 with TRBJ1-2, with D perhaps matching TRBD1 (6 bases). CDR1 and CDR2 (germline): SEHNR, FQNEAQ (reference sequence). The V end lost 7 bases, the J end lost 13 bases, and 22 bases lay between the germline ends. The CDR3 consists of 13 residues. Here the CDR3 DNA reads TGTGCCAGCACCACCGCAGGGGCGGGAGCCCCCACCTTC. Protein product: CASTTAGAGAPTF.

This clonotype was seen a few times. The chain is built from TRBV7-9 and TRBJ2-3; 9 nucleotides align to TRBD2. Germline trimming cut 3 bases from V and 5 bases from J; bases unmatched to any gene: 9. Looked up from germline, CDR1 is SEHNR and CDR2 is FQNEAQ (reference sequence). The CDR3 is 16 amino acids. CDR3 in amino acids: CASSLMLAGFVDTQYF. As DNA, the CDR3 is TGTGCCAGCAGCTTGATGCTAGCGGGGTTCGTAGATACGCAGTATTTT.

This clonotype was detected many times. The chain combines TRBV12-3 or TRBV12-4 with TRBJ2-3, with TRBD2 matching 10 bases. The CDR3 is 13 amino acids. With V trimmed by 6 bases and J by 6 bases, 3 bases remained unmatched. For the CDR3, the DNA is TGTGCCAGCAGCATAGCGGGGGGCGATACGCAGTATTTT. The encoded protein is CASSIAGGDTQYF.

The chain uses TRBV20-1 and TRBJ2-1; the D is unclear. Trimming stripped 4 bases from V and 1 base from J, with 14 bases between. The CDR3 spans 15 residues. Germline V lookup: CDR1 DFQATT, CDR2 SNEGSKA (reference sequence). The CDR3 reads CSATAATQSYNEQFF. CDR3 bases: TGCAGTGCTACAGCCGCGACCCAGTCCTACAATGAGCAGTTCTTC.

This clonotype has more than one count but fewer than ten. The J gene is TRBJ1-1, the V gene TRBV7-8; 9 bases match TRBD1. V lost 1 base and J lost 0; bases outside the gene matches: 6. Germline-derived CDR1 and CDR2 are SGHVS and FQNEAQ. The CDR3 has 17 amino acids. The CDR3 region is CASSLVGGQGMNTEAFF. The CDR3 DNA reads as TGTGCCAGCAGCTTAGTGGGGGGACAGGGCATGAACACTGAAGCTTTCTTT.

The chain combines TRBV7-2 with TRBJ2-1; TRBD1 might be the D (5 bases). Germline V gives CDR1 SGHTA, CDR2 FQGNSA. The CDR3 consists of 15 residues. V dropped 4 bases and J dropped 4 bases, with 14 bases sitting between them. The CDR3 DNA is TGTGCCAGCAGCTCCCCTAGGGGCACGTACAATGAGCAGTTCTTC. It yields the protein CASSSPRGTYNEQFF.

At least ten counts were recorded for this clonotype. The V call is TRBV5-1, the J call TRBJ2-5; 9 bases map to TRBD2. CDR3 size: 14 residues. V was clipped by 7 bases and J by 5 bases; unmatched bases: 9. Germline V gives CDR1 SGHRS, CDR2 YFSETQ. CDR3 region: CASSNGLALETQYF. As DNA, the CDR3 is TGCGCCAGCTCTAACGGACTAGCGTTGGAGACCCAGTACTTC.

The rearrangement uses TRBV9 and TRBJ2-2, with a possible D match to TRBD1 (5 bases). The length of the CDR3 is 14 residues. CDR1 is SGDLS and CDR2 is YYNGEE in the germline V gene. Trimming pared 1 base from V and 6 bases from J, leaving 10 bases between. Here the CDR3 reads CASSVQGLAGELFF. The CDR3 DNA reads TGTGCCAGCAGCGTACAGGGTCTTGCCGGGGAGCTGTTTTTT.

This clonotype was detected only a few times. This rearrangement joins TRBV7-9 to TRBJ2-7; 9 nucleotides match TRBD1. Germline CDR1 is SEHNR and CDR2 is FQNEAQ (reference sequence). V lost 4 bases and J lost 0; bases outside the gene matches: 4. The CDR3 runs to 15 residues. The CDR3 DNA follows: TGTGCCAGCAGCTCCGGGACAGGGAGCTCCTACGAGCAGTACTTC. As protein: CASSSGTGSSYEQYF.

The chain carries TRBV2 and TRBJ2-5; D is unresolved. Trimming left V 8 bases short and J 5 bases short, with 15 bases between. CDR3 length: 13 amino acids. Germline CDR1 and CDR2: SNHLY and FYNNEI. DNA for the CDR3: TGTGCCAGCGTTGCGGACCTGGGGGAGACCCAGTACTTC. Translating it yields CASVADLGETQYF. Using reference TRBV2 and TRBJ2-5 for the parts outside the CDR3, the full variable domain is EPEVTQTPSHQVTQMGQEVILRCVPISNHLYFYWYRQILGQKVEFLVSFYNNEISEKSEIFDDQFSVERPDGSNFTLKIRSTKLEDSAMYFCASVADLGETQYFGPGTRLLVL.

The chain couples TRBV7-9 to TRBJ2-1, with D maybe TRBD1 (5 bases). Deletions cut 3 bases from V and 7 bases from J, with 13 bases between. This CDR3 is built from 14 residues. Germline CDR1 is SEHNR and CDR2 is FQNEAQ (reference sequence). The CDR3: CASSLQGSWNEQFF. The DNA of the CDR3 is TGTGCCAGCAGCTTGCAGGGTTCTTGGAATGAGCAGTTCTTC.

This clonotype turned up a few times. The CDR3 DNA reads TGTGCCAGCAGCCGGGACAGGGGTTGGAACGAAGCTTTCTTT. It yields the protein CASSRDRGWNEAFF. V is TRBV7-2 and J is TRBJ1-1; 10 bases map to TRBD1. This CDR3 spans 14 amino acids. The germline gives CDR1 SGHTA, CDR2 FQGNSA. The V gene end was trimmed by 5 bases and the J gene end by 8 bases; junction bases not matched to a gene: 8. The variable domain in full, completed from reference TRBV7-2 and TRBJ1-1, reads GAGVSQSPSNKVTEKGKDVELRCDPISGHTALYWYRQSLGQGLEFLIYFQGNSAPDKSGLPSDRFSAERTGGSVSTLTIQRTQQEDSAVYLCASSRDRGWNEAFFGQGTRLTVV.

This clonotype was counted a few times. The rearrangement joins TRBV29-1 to TRBJ2-3; D possibly corresponds to TRBD2 (6 bases). This CDR3 comprises 13 residues. Germline CDR1 is SQVTM and CDR2 is ANQGSEA. The ends were cut back, 4 bases at V and 4 bases at J, with 12 bases in the middle. CDR3 in amino acids: CSVAQLAADTQYF. In nucleotides, the CDR3 is TGCAGCGTTGCCCAACTAGCCGCAGATACGCAGTATTTT.

The rearrangement joins TRBV24-1 to TRBJ2-6; D is possibly TRBD1 (5 bases). Germline loops: CDR1 KGHDR, CDR2 SFDVKD. Trimming shortened V by 3 bases and J by 0 bases, and 8 bases separated the two germline ends. The length of the CDR3 is 16 residues. CDR3 loop: CATSDGAHSGANVLTF. In DNA form, the CDR3 reads TGTGCCACCAGTGATGGGGCTCACTCTGGGGCCAACGTCCTGACTTTC.

Points on this clonotype: Germline is not matched at one junction end, which may reflect a read error. The chain recombines TRBV2 with TRBJ1-2; 7 nucleotides line up with TRBD1. The germline V gene has CDR1 SNHLY and CDR2 FYNNEI. CDR3 length equals 12 residues. CDR3 sequence: CASRLPGQLLSF. Written as DNA, the CDR3 is TGTGCCAGCAGGCTCCCGGGACAGCTACTATCCTTC.

This clonotype was seen more than once but under ten times. The rearrangement joins TRBV4-2 to TRBJ1-6, with 9 bases identical to TRBD1. J gave up 9 bases and V 3 bases, and 9 bases lay outside the gene matches. This CDR3 contains 16 residues. In germline, CDR1 is LGHNA, CDR2 YNFKEQ. CDR3 in DNA: TGTGCCAGCAGCCAGACACCCGGGACAGGGATTTCACCCCTCCACTTT. Protein: CASSQTPGTGISPLHF.

There are a few counts of this clonotype. V usage is TRBV10-2 and J usage is TRBJ2-5; no definite D call. This CDR3 contains 13 residues. With 3 bases removed from V and 4 bases from J, the gap between germline ends came to 9 bases. Germline V gene lookup returns CDR1 WSHSY and CDR2 SAAADI. The CDR3 sequence is CASSEWDRETQYF. CDR3 sequence (DNA): TGCGCCAGCAGTGAATGGGATAGAGAGACCCAGTACTTC.

This clonotype was seen a few times. The chain combines TRBV5-6 with TRBJ1-5, with D hard to call. The CDR3 sequence is 14 residues long. Trimming left V 4 bases short and J 5 bases short, with 13 bases between. The germline V gene encodes CDR1 SGHDT and CDR2 YYEEEE. CDR3 sequence (DNA): TGTGCCAGCAGCAAGGACTCCTACCATCAGCCCCAGCATTTT. Translation: CASSKDSYHQPQHF.

The V gene is TRBV6-5, the J gene TRBJ1-2; D might be TRBD1 (6 bases). In germline, CDR1 is MNHEY, CDR2 SVGAGI. V lost 0 bases to trimming and J lost 0 bases, with 14 bases between them. The CDR3 runs to 17 residues. CDR3 DNA: TGTGCCAGCAGTTACTCGAGGACTAGGGGGGCTAACTATGGCTACACCTTC. Translation gives CASSYSRTRGANYGYTF.

V and J are TRBV25-1 and TRBJ2-7, with D perhaps TRBD1 (6 bases). CDR3 size: 15 residues. Germline CDR1 reads MGHDK; CDR2 reads SYGVNS. V lost 3 bases to trimming and J lost 2 bases, with 14 bases between them. CDR3 protein: CASSDPAGTTYEQYF. As DNA, the CDR3 is TGTGCCAGCAGTGACCCCGCCGGGACAACCTACGAGCAGTACTTC.

There are a few counts of this clonotype. This rearrangement joins TRBV28 to TRBJ2-5; D is unresolved. The germline V and J ends were trimmed by 7 bases and 1 base, with 10 bases remaining between them. CDR1 and CDR2 (germline): MDHEN, SYDVKM. This CDR3 is built from 13 residues. The CDR3, as DNA: TGTGCCAGCAAAGAGGCAGTCCAAGAGACCCAGTACTTC. Its protein is CASKEAVQETQYF.

This sequence joins TRBV14 and TRBJ2-1, with D perhaps TRBD1 (6 bases). The length of the CDR3 is 16 residues. Germline lookup yields CDR1 SGHDN and CDR2 FVKESK. With 3 bases removed from V and 3 bases from J, the gap between germline ends came to 15 bases. The CDR3 region is CASSQDAGAGYNEQFF. The CDR3 nucleotides read TGTGCCAGCAGCCAGGACGCAGGGGCCGGCTACAATGAGCAGTTCTTC.

This sequence joins TRBV24-1 and TRBJ2-1; D is undetermined. The CDR3 covers 13 residues. CDR1 is KGHDR, CDR2 SFDVKD, per germline. V lost 7 bases, J lost 6 bases, and 12 bases lay in between. The CDR3 loop is CATRVGSGNEQFF. The CDR3 DNA reads as TGTGCCACCAGGGTGGGTTCCGGCAATGAGCAGTTCTTC.

This clonotype was observed a handful of times. One end of the junction does not line up with germline, which may come from a read error. This rearrangement joins TRBV20-1 to TRBJ2-3; 8 bases match TRBD2. Germline CDR1 is DFQATT and CDR2 is SNEGSKA (reference sequence). The CDR3 spans 16 residues. The CDR3 DNA follows: TGCTGTGCTAGAGCTCTTCGGGGGGGCCTGAGAGATACGCAGTATTTT. Its protein is CCARALRGGLRDTQYF.

Note on this clonotype: This sequence may be a read error, since a much larger clone differs from it by one base. V is TRBV7-3 and J is TRBJ2-3, with no clear D. CDR1 and CDR2 from the germline V gene are SGHTA and FQGTGA. There are 14 residues in the CDR3. Trimming stripped 4 bases from V and 4 bases from J, with 12 bases between. CDR3 in amino acids: CASSSKVQPDTQYF. CDR3 bases: TGTGCCAGCAGCTCAAAGGTCCAGCCAGATACGCAGTATTTT.

This clonotype has a handful of counts. This rearrangement joins TRBV11-2 to TRBJ1-2; 7 bases line up with TRBD1. The CDR3 spans 14 residues. J gave up 4 bases and V 3 bases, and 5 bases lay outside the gene matches. In germline, CDR1 is SGHAT, CDR2 FQNNGV. The CDR3: CASSLGGQSYGYTF. CDR3 sequence (DNA): TGTGCCAGCAGCTTGGGGGGACAGAGCTATGGCTACACCTTC.

The chain is built from TRBV9 and TRBJ2-5; D call uncertain. The CDR3 length is 14 residues. V lost 3 bases to trimming and J lost 5 bases, with 14 bases between them. CDR1 SGDLS and CDR2 YYNGEE come from the germline V gene. The CDR3 spells CASSATPRWETQYF. DNA for the CDR3: TGTGCCAGCAGCGCGACCCCCCGGTGGGAGACCCAGTACTTC. The whole variable domain, remainder taken from reference TRBV9 and TRBJ2-5, is DSGVTQTPKHLITATGQRVTLRCSPRSGDLSVYWYQQSLDQGLQFLIQYYNGEERAKGNILERFSAQQFPDLHSELNLSSLELGDSALYFCASSATPRWETQYFGPGTRLLVL.

This clonotype was seen only a few times. Written as DNA, the CDR3 is TGTGCCAGCACCTACGGGAGCGGGGAGCTGTTTTTT. The encoded protein is CASTYGSGELFF. This chain uses TRBV27 with TRBJ2-2, with D perhaps matching TRBD2 (6 bases). This CDR3 contains 12 residues. Trimming stripped 7 bases from V and 7 bases from J, with 10 bases between. The germline gives CDR1 MNHEY, CDR2 SMNVEV (reference sequence).

The chain joins TRBV12-3 or TRBV12-4 to TRBJ2-7; tentative D call: TRBD1 (6 bases). The CDR3 covers 14 residues. Trimming removed 6 bases at V and 0 bases at J, with 12 bases between. CDR3 coding DNA: TGTGCCAGCAGACCAGGACAGCACTCCTACGAGCAGTACTTC. This codes for CASRPGQHSYEQYF.

Only a few counts were recorded for this clonotype. The chain employs TRBV15 and TRBJ2-3; the D gene is possibly TRBD2 (7 bases). Trimming removed 1 base at V and 2 bases at J, with 16 bases between. This CDR3 is built from 17 residues. Germline CDR1 reads LNHNV; CDR2 reads YYDKDF (reference sequence). CDR3 protein: CATSRVRTGGPTDTQYF. DNA for the CDR3: TGTGCCACCAGCAGAGTCCGGACGGGGGGCCCCACAGATACGCAGTATTTT.

The rearrangement uses TRBV21-1 and TRBJ2-1; TRBD2, the D gene given by the table, was not confirmed from the DNA. TRBV21-1 is tagged as a pseudogene. This CDR3 spans 15 amino acids. CDR3 DNA: TGTGCCAGCAGGCCAACCCAAGCGGGGGGAAATGAGCAGTTCTTC. It specifies CASRPTQAGGNEQFF.